This note documents a single T cell receptor (beta chain) sequence. Its target is not known. This entry is derived from a study of T cell responses to AZD1222 COVID-19 vaccine. Some clones are missing from TCRdb's copy, which holds only in-frame ones; the method was immunoSEQ multiplex PCR. The sample records 150,000 to 200,000 clones, 90% to 95% being singletons. Germline lookup yields CDR1 SGHRS and CDR2 YFSETQ. V trimming: 5 bases; J trimming: 2 bases; junction bases outside the gene matches: 5. The CDR3 has 14 amino acids. Study conclusions and caveats: In a largely white British group with more females than males, clonal diversity was possibly underestimated. It was only six AZD1222 recipients who were seropositive at baseline.

The material sequenced was peripheral blood, taken on day 0 of AZD1222 vaccination. This TCR derives from an adult in good health. This chain uses TRBV5-1 with TRBJ1-1; 8 bases agree with TRBD1. CDR3 residues: CASRGGQGNTEAFF. In DNA form, the CDR3 reads TGCGCCAGCAGGGGAGGACAGGGCAACACTGAAGCTTTCTTT.